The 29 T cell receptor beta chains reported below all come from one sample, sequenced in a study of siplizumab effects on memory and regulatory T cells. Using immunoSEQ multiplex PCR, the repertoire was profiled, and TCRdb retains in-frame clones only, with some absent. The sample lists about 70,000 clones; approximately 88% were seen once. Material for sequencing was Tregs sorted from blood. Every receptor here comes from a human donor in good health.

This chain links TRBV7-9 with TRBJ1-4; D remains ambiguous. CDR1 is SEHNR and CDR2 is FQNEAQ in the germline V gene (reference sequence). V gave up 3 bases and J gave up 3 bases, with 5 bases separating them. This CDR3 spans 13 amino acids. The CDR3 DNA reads TGTGCCAGCAGCTTCACAGCTAATGAAAAACTGTTTTTT. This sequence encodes CASSFTANEKLFF.

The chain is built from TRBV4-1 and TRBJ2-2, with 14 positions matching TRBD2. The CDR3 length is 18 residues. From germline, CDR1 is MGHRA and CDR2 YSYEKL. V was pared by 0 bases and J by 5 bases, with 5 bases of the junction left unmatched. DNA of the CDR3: TGCGCCAGCAGCCAAGAGCTGGGACTAGCGGGAGTTACCGGGGAGCTGTTTTTT. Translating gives CASSQELGLAGVTGELFF.

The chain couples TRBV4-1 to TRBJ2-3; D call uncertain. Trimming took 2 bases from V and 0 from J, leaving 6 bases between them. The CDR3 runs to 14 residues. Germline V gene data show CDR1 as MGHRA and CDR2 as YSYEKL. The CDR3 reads CASSQPASTDTQYF. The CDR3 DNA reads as TGCGCCAGCAGCCAACCTGCTAGCACAGATACGCAGTATTTT.

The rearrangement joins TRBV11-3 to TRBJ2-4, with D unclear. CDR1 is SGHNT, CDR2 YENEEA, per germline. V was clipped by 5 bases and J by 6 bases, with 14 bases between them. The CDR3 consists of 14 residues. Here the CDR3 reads CASSPDRVRNIQYF. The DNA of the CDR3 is TGTGCCAGCAGCCCCGATAGGGTCAGAAACATTCAGTACTTC.

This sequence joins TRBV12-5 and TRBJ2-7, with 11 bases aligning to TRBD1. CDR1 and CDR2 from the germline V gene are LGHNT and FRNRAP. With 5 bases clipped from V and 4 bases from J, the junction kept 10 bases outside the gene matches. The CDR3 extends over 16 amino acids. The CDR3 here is CASGPRGTGGDYEQYF. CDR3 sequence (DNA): TGTGCTAGTGGTCCCCGGGGGACAGGGGGGGATTACGAGCAGTACTTC.

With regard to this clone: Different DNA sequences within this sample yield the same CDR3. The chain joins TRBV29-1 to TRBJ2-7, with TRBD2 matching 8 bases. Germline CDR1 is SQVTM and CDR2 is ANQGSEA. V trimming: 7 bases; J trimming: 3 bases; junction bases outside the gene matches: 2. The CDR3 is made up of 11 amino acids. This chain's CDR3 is CSAGTSYEQYF. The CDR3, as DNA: TGCAGCGCCGGGACTAGCTACGAGCAGTACTTC.

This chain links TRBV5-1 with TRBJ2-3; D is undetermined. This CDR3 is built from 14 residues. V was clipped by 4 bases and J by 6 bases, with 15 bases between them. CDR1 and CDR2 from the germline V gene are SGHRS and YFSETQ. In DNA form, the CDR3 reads TGCGCCAGCAGCCCAAGGACCGGCTTGGATACGCAGTATTTT. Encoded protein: CASSPRTGLDTQYF.

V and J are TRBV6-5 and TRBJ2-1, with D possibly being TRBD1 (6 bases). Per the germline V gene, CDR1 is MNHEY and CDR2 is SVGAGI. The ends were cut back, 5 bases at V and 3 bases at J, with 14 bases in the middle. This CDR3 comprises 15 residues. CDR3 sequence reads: CASSKTGGIYNEQFF. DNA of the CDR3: TGTGCCAGCAGTAAGACAGGTGGAATCTACAATGAGCAGTTCTTC.

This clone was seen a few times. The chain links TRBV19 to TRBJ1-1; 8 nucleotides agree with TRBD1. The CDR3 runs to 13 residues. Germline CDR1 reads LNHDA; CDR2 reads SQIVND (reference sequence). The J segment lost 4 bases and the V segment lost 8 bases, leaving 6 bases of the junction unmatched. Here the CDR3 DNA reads TGTGCCAGTCACACAGGGGGGAGCACTGAAGCTTTCTTT. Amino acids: CASHTGGSTEAFF.

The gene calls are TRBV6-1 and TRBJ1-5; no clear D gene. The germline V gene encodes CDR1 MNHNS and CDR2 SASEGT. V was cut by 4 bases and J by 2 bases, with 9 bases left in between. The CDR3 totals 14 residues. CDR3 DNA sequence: TGTGCCAGCAGTGTCATAGTGGGCAATCAGCCCCAGCATTTT. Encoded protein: CASSVIVGNQPQHF.

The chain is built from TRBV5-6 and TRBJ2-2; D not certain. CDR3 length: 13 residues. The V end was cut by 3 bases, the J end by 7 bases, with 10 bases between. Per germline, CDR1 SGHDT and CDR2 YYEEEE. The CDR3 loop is CASSYLVSGELFF. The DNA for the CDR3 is TGTGCCAGCAGCTATCTGGTTAGCGGGGAGCTGTTTTTT.

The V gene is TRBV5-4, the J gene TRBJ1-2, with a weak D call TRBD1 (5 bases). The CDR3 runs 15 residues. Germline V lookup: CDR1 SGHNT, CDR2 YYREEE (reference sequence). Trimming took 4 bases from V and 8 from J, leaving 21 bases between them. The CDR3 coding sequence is TGTGCCAGCAGCAGGCGGGACGCTCAAGGAAGAGGCTACACCTTC. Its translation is CASSRRDAQGRGYTF.

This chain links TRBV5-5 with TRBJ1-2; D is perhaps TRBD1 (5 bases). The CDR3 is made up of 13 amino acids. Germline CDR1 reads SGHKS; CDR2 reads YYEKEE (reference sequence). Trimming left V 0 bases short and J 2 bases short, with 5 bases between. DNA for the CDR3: TGTGCCAGCAGCTTGGAGGGGAACTATGGCTACACCTTC. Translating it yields CASSLEGNYGYTF.

The CDR3 bases are TGTGCCAGCAGCCTCACCGGGACTAGCCGAAACAATGAGCAGTTCTTC. Its protein product is CASSLTGTSRNNEQFF. V gene TRBV12-1 combines with J gene TRBJ2-1; the DNA was not compared with TRBD2, the D call given in the table. TRBV12-1 represents a pseudogene. This CDR3 is 16 amino acids long.

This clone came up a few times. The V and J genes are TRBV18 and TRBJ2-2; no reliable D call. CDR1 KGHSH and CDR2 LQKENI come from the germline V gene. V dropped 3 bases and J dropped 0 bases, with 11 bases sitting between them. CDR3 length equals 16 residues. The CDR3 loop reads CASSPGIVANTGELFF. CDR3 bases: TGTGCCAGCTCACCCGGTATCGTCGCGAACACCGGGGAGCTGTTTTTT.

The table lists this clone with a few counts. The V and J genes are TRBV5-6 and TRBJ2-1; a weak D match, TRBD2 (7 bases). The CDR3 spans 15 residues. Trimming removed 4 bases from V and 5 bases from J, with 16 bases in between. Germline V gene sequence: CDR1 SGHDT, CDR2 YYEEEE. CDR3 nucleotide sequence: TGTGCCAGCAGCGGGGAGGGGGAGCACGACAATGAGCAGTTCTTC. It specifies CASSGEGEHDNEQFF.

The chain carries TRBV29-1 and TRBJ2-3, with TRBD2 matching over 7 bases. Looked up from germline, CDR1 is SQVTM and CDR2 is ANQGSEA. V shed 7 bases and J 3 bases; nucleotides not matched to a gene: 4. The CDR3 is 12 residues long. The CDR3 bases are TGCAGCGCCACCGGGGGGACAGATACGCAGTATTTT. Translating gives CSATGGTDTQYF.

CDR3 residues: CAWRGLAGVRYNEQFF. CDR3 DNA sequence: TGTGCCTGGAGGGGACTAGCGGGAGTTCGCTACAATGAGCAGTTCTTC. The genes are TRBV30 and TRBJ2-1; 14 bases map to TRBD2. The CDR3 sequence is 16 residues long. Looked up from germline, CDR1 is GTSNPN and CDR2 is SVGIG (reference sequence). V was pared by 3 bases and J by 3 bases, with 4 bases of the junction left unmatched.

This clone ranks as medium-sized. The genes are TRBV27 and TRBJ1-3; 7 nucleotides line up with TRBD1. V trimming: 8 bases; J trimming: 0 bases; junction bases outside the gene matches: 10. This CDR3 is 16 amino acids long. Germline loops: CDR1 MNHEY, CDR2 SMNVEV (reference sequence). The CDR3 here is CASRQAGQLSGNTIYF. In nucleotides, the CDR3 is TGTGCCAGCCGACAAGCGGGACAGCTCTCTGGAAACACCATATATTTT.

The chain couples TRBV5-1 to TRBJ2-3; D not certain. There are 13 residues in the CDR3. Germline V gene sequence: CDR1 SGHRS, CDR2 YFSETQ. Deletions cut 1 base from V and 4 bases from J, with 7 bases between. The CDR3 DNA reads TGCGCCAGCAGCTTGTCACTCCCAGATACGCAGTATTTT. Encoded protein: CASSLSLPDTQYF.

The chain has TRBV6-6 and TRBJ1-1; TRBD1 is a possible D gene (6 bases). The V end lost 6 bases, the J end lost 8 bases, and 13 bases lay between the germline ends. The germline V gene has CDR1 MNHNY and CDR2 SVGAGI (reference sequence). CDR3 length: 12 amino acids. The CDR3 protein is CASRKAGAEAFF. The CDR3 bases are TGTGCCAGCAGAAAAGCAGGGGCCGAAGCTTTCTTT.

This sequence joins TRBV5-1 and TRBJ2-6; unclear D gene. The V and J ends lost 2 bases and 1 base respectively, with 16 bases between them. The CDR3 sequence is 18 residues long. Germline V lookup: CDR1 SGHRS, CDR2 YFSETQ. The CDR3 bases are TGCGCCAGCAGCTTCGGAGTAGCTCGTGCATCTGGGGCCAACGTCCTGACTTTC. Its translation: CASSFGVARASGANVLTF.

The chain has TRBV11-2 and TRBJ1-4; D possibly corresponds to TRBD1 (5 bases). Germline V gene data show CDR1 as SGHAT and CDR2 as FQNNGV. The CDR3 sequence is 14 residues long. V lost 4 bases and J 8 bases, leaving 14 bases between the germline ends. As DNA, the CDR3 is TGTGCCAGCAGCTACCGGGACGCGGTGGAAAAACTGTTTTTT. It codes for CASSYRDAVEKLFF. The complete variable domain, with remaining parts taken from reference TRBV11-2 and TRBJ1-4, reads EAGVAQSPRYKIIEKRQSVAFWCNPISGHATLYWYQQILGQGPKLLIQFQNNGVVDDSQLPKDRFSAERLKGVDSTLKIQPAKLEDSAVYLCASSYRDAVEKLFFGSGTQLSVL.

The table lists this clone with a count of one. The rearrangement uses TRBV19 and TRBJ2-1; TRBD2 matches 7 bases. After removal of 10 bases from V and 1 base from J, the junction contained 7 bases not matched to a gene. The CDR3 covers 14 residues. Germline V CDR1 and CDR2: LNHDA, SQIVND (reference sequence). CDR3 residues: CATKAGSSYNEQFF. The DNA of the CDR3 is TGTGCCACTAAAGCGGGGTCGTCCTACAATGAGCAGTTCTTC.

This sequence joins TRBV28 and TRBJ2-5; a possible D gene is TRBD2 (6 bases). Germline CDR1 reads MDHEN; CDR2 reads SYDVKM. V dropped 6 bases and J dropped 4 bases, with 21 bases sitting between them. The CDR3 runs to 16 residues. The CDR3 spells CASRPTGGGSVETQYF. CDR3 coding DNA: TGTGCCAGCAGACCTACCGGTGGAGGGAGTGTAGAGACCCAGTACTTC. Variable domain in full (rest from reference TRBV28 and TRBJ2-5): DVKVTQSSRYLVKRTGEKVFLECVQDMDHENMFWYRQDPGLGLRLIYFSYDVKMKEKGDIPEGYSVSREKKERFSLILESASTNQTSMYLCASRPTGGGSVETQYFGPGTRLLVL.

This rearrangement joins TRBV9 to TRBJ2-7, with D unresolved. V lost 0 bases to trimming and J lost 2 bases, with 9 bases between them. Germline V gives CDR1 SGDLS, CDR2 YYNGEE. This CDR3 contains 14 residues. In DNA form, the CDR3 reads TGTGCCAGCAGCGTAGCCCTCGGGCCCTACGAGCAGTACTTC. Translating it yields CASSVALGPYEQYF.

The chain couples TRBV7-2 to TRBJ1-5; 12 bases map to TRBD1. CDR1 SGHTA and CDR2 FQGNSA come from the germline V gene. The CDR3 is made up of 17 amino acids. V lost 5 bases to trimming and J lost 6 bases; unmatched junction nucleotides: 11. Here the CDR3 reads CASSLVGQGAPGQPQHF. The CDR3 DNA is TGTGCCAGCAGCCTAGTGGGACAGGGGGCGCCAGGTCAGCCCCAGCATTTT.

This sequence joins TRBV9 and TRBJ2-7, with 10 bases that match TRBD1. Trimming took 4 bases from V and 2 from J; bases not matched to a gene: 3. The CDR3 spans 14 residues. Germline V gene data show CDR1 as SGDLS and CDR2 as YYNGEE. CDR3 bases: TGTGCCAGCAGCCGGGACAGGGGACCCTACGAGCAGTACTTC. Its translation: CASSRDRGPYEQYF.

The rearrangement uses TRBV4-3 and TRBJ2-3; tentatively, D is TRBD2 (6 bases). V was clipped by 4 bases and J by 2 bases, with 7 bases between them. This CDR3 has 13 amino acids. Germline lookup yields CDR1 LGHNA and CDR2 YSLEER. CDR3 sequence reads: CASSRLDTDTQYF. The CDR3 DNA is TGCGCCAGCAGCCGACTAGACACAGATACGCAGTATTTT.